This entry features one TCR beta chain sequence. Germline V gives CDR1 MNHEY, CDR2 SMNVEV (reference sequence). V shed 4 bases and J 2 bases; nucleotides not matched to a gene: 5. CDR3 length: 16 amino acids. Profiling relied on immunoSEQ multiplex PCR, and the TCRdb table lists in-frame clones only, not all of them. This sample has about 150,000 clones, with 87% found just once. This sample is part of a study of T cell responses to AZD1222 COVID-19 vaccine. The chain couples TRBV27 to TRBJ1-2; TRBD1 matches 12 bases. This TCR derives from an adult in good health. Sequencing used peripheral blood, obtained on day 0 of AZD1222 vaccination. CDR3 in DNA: TGTGCCAGCAGTTCCGGGACAGGGGGCAGAAACTATGGCTACACCTTC. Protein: CASSSGTGGRNYGYTF.